This is a list of T cell receptor beta chains from one sample in a study of blood T cell repertoires in COVID-19. Produced via immunoSEQ multiplex PCR; TCRdb's table is partial and in-frame only. The sample comprises about 250,000 clones, roughly 85% of which are singletons, and approximately 9.6% rests with the top ten. The sequencing sample was made of PBMCs or T cells enriched from blood (not recorded which). Source of these receptors: a woman between 45 and 65 years old with acute COVID-19. CDR3s include the opening cysteine and the closing phenylalanine or tryptophan. The D gene is left open where the match is weak. Clone sizes are given selectively: once, few, many, or a class where the clone is expanded.

d_gene: -; j_gene: TRBJ1-2; v_gene: TRBV3-1/TRBV3-2; abundance: -; CDR3nt: TGTGCCAGCAGCCAAGATTTCCGGGGCTACACCTTC; CDR3aa: CASSQDFRGYTF
d_gene: -; j_gene: TRBJ1-1; v_gene: TRBV6-5; abundance: -; CDR3nt: TGTGCCAGCAGTCGAGGGACATCGAACACTGAAGCTTTCTTT; CDR3aa: CASSRGTSNTEAFF
d_gene: -; j_gene: TRBJ1-1; v_gene: TRBV30; abundance: once; CDR3nt: TGTGCCTGGAGACCAAGGCCCCAGGGAGGTGCTGAAGCTTTCTTT; CDR3aa: CAWRPRPQGGAEAFF
d_gene: -; j_gene: TRBJ1-2; v_gene: TRBV25-1; abundance: -; CDR3nt: TGTGCCAGCAGTGCCTTCGAGGGGACAACTTATGGCTACACCTTC; CDR3aa: CASSAFEGTTYGYTF
d_gene: TRBD1; j_gene: TRBJ2-5; v_gene: TRBV19; abundance: -; CDR3nt: TGTGCCAGTAGGGAGACAGGGGTTCAAGAGACCCAGTACTTC; CDR3aa: CASRETGVQETQYF
d_gene: TRBD1; j_gene: TRBJ1-6; v_gene: TRBV5-1; abundance: -; CDR3nt: TGCGCCAGCAGCTCTCGGACAGGGAAAGATTCACCCCTCCACTTT; CDR3aa: CASSSRTGKDSPLHF
d_gene: TRBD1; j_gene: TRBJ1-6; v_gene: TRBV28; abundance: -; CDR3nt: TGTGCCAGCAGTGCTGGACAGGGGAATGTGTCACCCCTCCACTTT; CDR3aa: CASSAGQGNVSPLHF
d_gene: TRBD1; j_gene: TRBJ1-6; v_gene: TRBV4-3; abundance: -; CDR3nt: TGCGCCAGCAGCCAAGATTCGACAGGGGTAAATTCACCCCTCCACTTT; CDR3aa: CASSQDSTGVNSPLHF
d_gene: -; j_gene: TRBJ1-3; v_gene: TRBV4-3; abundance: -; CDR3nt: TGCGCCAGCAGCCAAGACCCACTCGGAAACACCATATATTTT; CDR3aa: CASSQDPLGNTIYF
d_gene: -; j_gene: TRBJ2-1; v_gene: TRBV9; abundance: many; CDR3nt: TGTGCCAGCAGCGAGGCCGGGACATACGACAATGAGCAGTTCTTC; CDR3aa: CASSEAGTYDNEQFF
d_gene: TRBD1; j_gene: TRBJ1-2; v_gene: TRBV5-4; abundance: -; CDR3nt: TGTGCCAGCAGCTTGGGGACAGGGATGGGCTACACCTTC; CDR3aa: CASSLGTGMGYTF
d_gene: -; j_gene: TRBJ2-2; v_gene: TRBV5-4; abundance: -; CDR3nt: TGTGCCAGCAGCGTCGGGACTGGGGAGACCGGGGAGCTGTTTTTT; CDR3aa: CASSVGTGETGELFF
d_gene: -; j_gene: TRBJ1-3; v_gene: TRBV10-3; abundance: -; CDR3nt: TGTGCCATCAGTGGGGGCGGCACCATATATTTT; CDR3aa: CAISGGGTIYF
d_gene: TRBD1; j_gene: TRBJ1-5; v_gene: TRBV2; abundance: few; CDR3nt: TGTGCCAGCAGTTTTTTAGCGGGACAGGGGGAACAGCCCCAGCATTTT; CDR3aa: CASSFLAGQGEQPQHF
d_gene: TRBD1; j_gene: TRBJ1-4; v_gene: TRBV2; abundance: -; CDR3nt: TGTGCCAGCACTGTCCTCGACAGGGCTAATAATGAAAAACTGTTTTTT; CDR3aa: CASTVLDRANNEKLFF
d_gene: -; j_gene: TRBJ1-3; v_gene: TRBV19; abundance: -; CDR3nt: TGTGCCAGCAAAACCGCGGACATCTCTGGAAACACCATATATTTT; CDR3aa: CASKTADISGNTIYF
d_gene: TRBD1; j_gene: TRBJ1-3; v_gene: TRBV19; abundance: -; CDR3nt: TGTGCCAGTAGTAATACCGGGGGACAGGACTCTGGAAACACCATATATTTT; CDR3aa: CASSNTGGQDSGNTIYF
d_gene: TRBD1; j_gene: TRBJ1-2; v_gene: TRBV4-2; abundance: -; CDR3nt: TGTGCCAGCAGCCAACGACAGGGGCGACGGGTAATCAGTGGCTACACCTTC; CDR3aa: CASSQRQGRRVISGYTF
d_gene: -; j_gene: TRBJ1-6; v_gene: TRBV2; abundance: -; CDR3nt: TGTGCCAGCGACACAGGTGACCAAAATTCACCCCTCCACTTT; CDR3aa: CASDTGDQNSPLHF
d_gene: TRBD1; j_gene: TRBJ2-7; v_gene: TRBV7-2; abundance: -; CDR3nt: TGTGCCAGCAGCTCTGGACAGGTCATCGCGTACGAGCAGTACTTC; CDR3aa: CASSSGQVIAYEQYF
d_gene: -; j_gene: TRBJ2-7; v_gene: TRBV30; abundance: -; CDR3nt: TGTGCCTGGAGTGTATGGGGCGGAGCCTACGAGCAGTACTTC; CDR3aa: CAWSVWGGAYEQYF
d_gene: -; j_gene: TRBJ1-2; v_gene: TRBV6-2/TRBV6-3; abundance: -; CDR3nt: TGTGCCAGCAGTTACGGACAGCCTAACTATGGCTACACCTTC; CDR3aa: CASSYGQPNYGYTF
d_gene: -; j_gene: TRBJ1-4; v_gene: TRBV7-9; abundance: -; CDR3nt: TGTGCCAGCAGCTATACGGGGTCGGCTAATGAAAAACTGTTTTTT; CDR3aa: CASSYTGSANEKLFF
d_gene: -; j_gene: TRBJ1-5; v_gene: TRBV5-6; abundance: -; CDR3nt: TGTGCCAGCAGCTTGGCACAGGTAAATTCGCAGCCCCAGCATTTT; CDR3aa: CASSLAQVNSQPQHF
d_gene: -; j_gene: TRBJ1-2; v_gene: TRBV7-2; abundance: -; CDR3nt: TGTGCCAGCAGCTTATCGGGGAGGGGCTACACCTTC; CDR3aa: CASSLSGRGYTF
d_gene: -; j_gene: TRBJ1-4; v_gene: TRBV5-1; abundance: -; CDR3nt: TGCGCCAGCAGCTTGGGACCCGGGGGGACAACTAATGAAAAACTGTTTTTT; CDR3aa: CASSLGPGGTTNEKLFF
d_gene: -; j_gene: TRBJ1-6; v_gene: TRBV9; abundance: -; CDR3nt: TGTGCCAGCAGCGTAGTAGGGGCCGATTCACCCCTCCACTTT; CDR3aa: CASSVVGADSPLHF
d_gene: TRBD1; j_gene: TRBJ1-4; v_gene: TRBV28; abundance: -; CDR3nt: TGTGCCAGCAGTATGGACAGGAGGAATCAAAAACTGTTTTTT; CDR3aa: CASSMDRRNQKLFF
d_gene: TRBD1; j_gene: TRBJ2-5; v_gene: TRBV29-1; abundance: -; CDR3nt: TGCAGCGCCATCGTACGGGGACAGGGGGCCTATTCGGAGACCCAGTACTTC; CDR3aa: CSAIVRGQGAYSETQYF
d_gene: TRBD1; j_gene: TRBJ1-2; v_gene: TRBV7-6; abundance: few; CDR3nt: TGTGCCAGCAGCCGGCAGACAGGGACGATCGACGGAGGCTACACCTTC; CDR3aa: CASSRQTGTIDGGYTF
d_gene: -; j_gene: TRBJ1-2; v_gene: TRBV19; abundance: -; CDR3nt: TGTGCCAGTAGTCGGGAGGGGGTAAACTATGGCTACACCTTC; CDR3aa: CASSREGVNYGYTF
d_gene: TRBD1; j_gene: TRBJ1-6; v_gene: TRBV19; abundance: -; CDR3nt: TGTGCCAGTAGTCCCCGGGACAGAAATTCACCCCTCCACTTT; CDR3aa: CASSPRDRNSPLHF
d_gene: TRBD1; j_gene: TRBJ2-5; v_gene: TRBV11-2; abundance: -; CDR3nt: TGTGCCAGCAGCTTCCCAGGGACAGGGGGTTGGCCCCAAGAGACCCAGTACTTC; CDR3aa: CASSFPGTGGWPQETQYF
d_gene: TRBD2; j_gene: TRBJ2-2; v_gene: TRBV6-5; abundance: -; CDR3nt: TGTGCCAGCCGGGACTATAACACCGGGGAGCTGTTTTTT; CDR3aa: CASRDYNTGELFF
d_gene: -; j_gene: TRBJ1-3; v_gene: TRBV11-2; abundance: few; CDR3nt: TGTGCCAGCAGCTTACAGGGTACAACTGGAAACACCATATATTTT; CDR3aa: CASSLQGTTGNTIYF
d_gene: -; j_gene: TRBJ1-4; v_gene: TRBV7-2; abundance: -; CDR3nt: TGTGCCAGCAGTTCCCCGGCAGCCCCAGGTGAAAAACTGTTTTTT; CDR3aa: CASSSPAAPGEKLFF
d_gene: -; j_gene: TRBJ1-3; v_gene: TRBV5-6; abundance: -; CDR3nt: TGTGCCAGCAGCTTGGAACTTGGGCCTGGAAACACCATATATTTT; CDR3aa: CASSLELGPGNTIYF
d_gene: -; j_gene: TRBJ1-2; v_gene: TRBV4-3; abundance: few; CDR3nt: TGCGCCAGCAGCCAAGTGCCAGGGGAAAACTATGGCTACACCTTC; CDR3aa: CASSQVPGENYGYTF
d_gene: -; j_gene: TRBJ2-5; v_gene: TRBV2; abundance: -; CDR3nt: TGTGCCGCTGGGAAGGGGCAGGTGGAGACCCAGTACTTC; CDR3aa: CAAGKGQVETQYF
d_gene: -; j_gene: TRBJ1-2; v_gene: TRBV5-1; abundance: -; CDR3nt: TGCGCCAGCAGCTCTGCAGCTAACTATGGCTACACCTTC; CDR3aa: CASSSAANYGYTF
d_gene: TRBD1; j_gene: TRBJ1-5; v_gene: TRBV10-3; abundance: -; CDR3nt: TGTGCCATCAGTGAGTCGTCAACAGGGGTTGTTCAGCCCCAGCATTTT; CDR3aa: CAISESSTGVVQPQHF
d_gene: TRBD2; j_gene: TRBJ2-1; v_gene: TRBV24-1; abundance: -; CDR3nt: TGTGCCACCAAGGAGACTAGCGGGTGGGACGAGCAGTTCTTC; CDR3aa: CATKETSGWDEQFF
d_gene: -; j_gene: TRBJ2-5; v_gene: TRBV7-2; abundance: -; CDR3nt: TGTGCCAGCAGCCGGGGTTTGCGTGTCGGGTCCGGGGAGACCCAGTACTTC; CDR3aa: CASSRGLRVGSGETQYF
d_gene: -; j_gene: TRBJ1-2; v_gene: TRBV4-3; abundance: -; CDR3nt: TGCGCCAGCAGCCAAGATTTAGGGGGTGGTAACTATGGCTACACCTTC; CDR3aa: CASSQDLGGGNYGYTF
d_gene: -; j_gene: TRBJ2-1; v_gene: TRBV5-6; abundance: -; CDR3nt: TGTGCCAGCAGCTTGGCGGACAATGAGCAGTTCTTC; CDR3aa: CASSLADNEQFF
d_gene: -; j_gene: TRBJ1-1; v_gene: TRBV19; abundance: -; CDR3nt: TGTGCCAGTAGTTTGACAGGCCCTATGAACACTGAAGCTTTCTTT; CDR3aa: CASSLTGPMNTEAFF
d_gene: -; j_gene: TRBJ1-6; v_gene: TRBV30; abundance: -; CDR3nt: TGTGCCTGGAGTGTACGGGGGAATTCACCCCTCCACTTT; CDR3aa: CAWSVRGNSPLHF
d_gene: TRBD1; j_gene: TRBJ1-6; v_gene: TRBV9; abundance: -; CDR3nt: TGTGCCAGCACCACAGGGGAAAATTCACCCCTCCACTTT; CDR3aa: CASTTGENSPLHF
d_gene: -; j_gene: TRBJ2-2; v_gene: TRBV7-7; abundance: -; CDR3nt: TGTGCTAGCAGCCCGGCAGCGGTGAACACCGGGGAGCTGTTTTTT; CDR3aa: CASSPAAVNTGELFF
d_gene: -; j_gene: TRBJ2-6; v_gene: TRBV7-6; abundance: -; CDR3nt: TGTGCCAGCAGCTTAGAGGGGGTAGGGACTAACCCCTCCTCTGGGGCCAACGTCCTGACTTTC; CDR3aa: CASSLEGVGTNPSSGANVLTF
d_gene: TRBD1; j_gene: TRBJ1-1; v_gene: TRBV10-3; abundance: -; CDR3nt: TGTGCCATCAGGACAGGGACGAAAAACACTGAAGCTTTCTTT; CDR3aa: CAIRTGTKNTEAFF
d_gene: TRBD2; j_gene: TRBJ2-5; v_gene: TRBV3-1/TRBV3-2; abundance: -; CDR3nt: TGTGCCAGCAGCCAAGCGCGGGGGGGCAGGGAGACCCAGTACTTC; CDR3aa: CASSQARGGRETQYF
d_gene: TRBD1; j_gene: TRBJ1-6; v_gene: TRBV3-1/TRBV3-2; abundance: -; CDR3nt: TGTGCCAGCAGCCACCGGGGACAGTCTAATTCACCCCTCCACTTT; CDR3aa: CASSHRGQSNSPLHF
d_gene: TRBD2; j_gene: TRBJ2-2; v_gene: TRBV30; abundance: -; CDR3nt: TGTGCCTGGGCGGGGGACACCGGGGAGCTGTTTTTT; CDR3aa: CAWAGDTGELFF
d_gene: TRBD1; j_gene: TRBJ1-2; v_gene: TRBV14; abundance: few; CDR3nt: TGTGCCAGCAGCCGACAGGGCTACGGCTACACCTTC; CDR3aa: CASSRQGYGYTF
d_gene: TRBD2; j_gene: TRBJ2-2; v_gene: TRBV4-3; abundance: once; CDR3nt: TGCGCCAGCAGCCAGGGACTAGCGGGGGGAATAAACACCGGGGAGCTGTTTTTT; CDR3aa: CASSQGLAGGINTGELFF
d_gene: -; j_gene: TRBJ1-5; v_gene: TRBV6-5; abundance: -; CDR3nt: TGTGCCAGCACCCTAGTGGTGGGCAATCAGCCCCAGCATTTT; CDR3aa: CASTLVVGNQPQHF